These 9 T cell receptor beta chains were sequenced from one sample in a study of OX40 agonist ivuxolimab in advanced cancers. Measured with immunoSEQ multiplex PCR; TCRdb has only the in-frame clones, and not every one. The sample has tens of thousands of clones; 75% to 90% are singletons. The material sequenced was CD4+ or CD8+ T cells sorted from blood, taken in a trial of the OX40 agonist ivuxolimab. Receptors were obtained from an adult with an advanced solid tumor such as melanoma, head and neck, liver or kidney cancer.

The chain employs TRBV9 and TRBJ1-1; 7 bases fit TRBD1. The CDR3 contains 15 residues. Germline values: CDR1 SGDLS, CDR2 YYNGEE. V shed 0 bases, J shed 2 bases, and the junction held 4 bases outside the gene matches. The CDR3 protein is CASSVGGTDNTEAFF. The CDR3 DNA reads TGTGCCAGCAGCGTAGGAGGGACAGATAACACTGAAGCTTTCTTT.

This rearrangement joins TRBV28 to TRBJ2-2; 13 bases map to TRBD2. Germline V gene lookup returns CDR1 MDHEN and CDR2 SYDVKM. J lost 7 bases, V lost 3 bases, and 5 bases had no gene match. This CDR3 is 16 amino acids long. CDR3 sequence reads: CASSLERTSGGGELFF. CDR3 DNA: TGTGCCAGCAGTTTGGAGAGGACTAGCGGGGGCGGGGAGCTGTTTTTT.

In the case of this clone: Other DNA sequences in the sample encode the same CDR3. V and J are TRBV7-3 and TRBJ2-2; perhaps D is TRBD1 or TRBD2 (5 bases each). The CDR3 runs to 16 residues. Germline lookup yields CDR1 SGHTA and CDR2 FQGTGA. Trimming cost V 6 bases and J 5 bases, with 19 bases left between them. CDR3 in amino acids: CASSPGTPRWTGELFF. CDR3 nucleotides: TGTGCCAGCAGTCCTGGGACGCCCCGTTGGACCGGGGAGCTGTTTTTT.

The V and J genes are TRBV6-6 and TRBJ2-7; 10 positions match TRBD2. This CDR3 comprises 15 residues. V lost 6 bases to trimming and J lost 3 bases; unmatched junction nucleotides: 8. CDR1 is MNHNY and CDR2 is SVGAGI in the germline V gene (reference sequence). The CDR3: CASRAGLAEYYEQYF. CDR3 sequence (DNA): TGTGCCAGCAGAGCAGGACTAGCGGAGTACTACGAGCAGTACTTC.

J is TRBJ2-1 and V is TRBV10-3; D uncertain. The CDR3 runs to 14 residues. Trimming took off 2 bases at V and 7 bases at J, with 12 bases between the two ends. Germline CDR1 is ENHRY and CDR2 is SYGVKD. The CDR3 region has the DNA TGTGCCATCAGTGAGCTCTGGGTCGCGAATGAGCAGTTCTTC. Amino acid sequence: CAISELWVANEQFF.

This clone was picked up one time. This rearrangement joins TRBV9 to TRBJ2-3; D not certain. Germline CDR1 is SGDLS and CDR2 is YYNGEE. CDR3 length: 15 amino acids. V was shortened by 0 bases and J by 2 bases, with 10 bases between the two germline ends. The CDR3 nucleotides read TGTGCCAGCAGCGTAGACTCCCACATCACAGATACGCAGTATTTT. Protein product: CASSVDSHITDTQYF.

The V and J genes are TRBV6-5 and TRBJ2-5; 8 bases line up with TRBD2. This CDR3 spans 14 amino acids. V lost 6 bases and J lost 5; bases outside the gene matches: 8. Germline V gene sequence: CDR1 MNHEY, CDR2 SVGAGI. CDR3 coding DNA: TGTGCCAGCAGCCCAGCGGGAGTGGGGGAGACCCAGTACTTC. Translated, it gives CASSPAGVGETQYF.

The chain links TRBV14 to TRBJ2-3; TRBD2 matches at 9 bases. CDR3 size: 17 residues. Germline CDR1 and CDR2: SGHDN and FVKESK. The ends lost 0 bases at V and 3 bases at J; junction bases unmatched: 7. CDR3 loop: CASSQDSASGTTDTQYF. The CDR3 coding sequence is TGTGCCAGCAGCCAAGACTCGGCTAGCGGGACGACAGATACGCAGTATTTT.

The chain joins TRBV15 to TRBJ2-3, with D uncertain. The germline V gene encodes CDR1 LNHNV and CDR2 YYDKDF (reference sequence). The germline V and J ends were trimmed by 0 bases and 0 bases, with 13 bases remaining between them. CDR3 length equals 17 residues. Here the CDR3 DNA reads TGTGCCACCAGCAGAGACGTAGAGGTAGGAAGCACAGATACGCAGTATTTT. Amino acids: CATSRDVEVGSTDTQYF.